This T cell receptor (beta chain) was identified during a study of shared T cell receptors in the human thymus. This table comes from immunoSEQ multiplex PCR, and its TCRdb copy is limited to in-frame clones, with some not included. The sample lists around 730,000 clones; 80% to 90% were seen once. With respect to this clone: Other nucleotide sequences from this sample produce the same CDR3.

This CDR3 is 14 amino acids long. The germline V gene has CDR1 MNHEY and CDR2 SVGAGI. Trimming took 4 bases from V and 5 from J; bases not matched to a gene: 6. The same sample was also used in a study of human thymus T cells. That study adds: The source of the thymus tissue was resections taken during corrective heart surgery. Apparent skewing of V and J gene usage characterized both thymic and blood repertoires.

The chain links TRBV6-5 to TRBJ1-1; TRBD1 agrees at 8 bases. The TCR was taken from a girl under three years old with a congenital heart defect. Specimen: thymocytes. CDR3 loop: CASSLGTGGTEAFF. The CDR3 DNA sequence: TGTGCCAGCAGTTTGGGAACAGGGGGTACTGAAGCTTTCTTT.